A selection of T cell receptor beta chains follows, all from one sample in a study of Ad26.COV2.S vaccination and SARS-CoV-2 variants. Data came from immunoSEQ multiplex PCR; TCRdb stores just in-frame clones and leaves some out. This sample carries approximately 410,000 clones, 88% of them seen once, and the ten largest clones take around 3.6%. The source was peripheral blood, collected in a trial of Ad26.COV2.S vaccine versus placebo. The origin of the receptors is a person between 18 and 60 years old who received the Ad26.COV2.S COVID-19 vaccine or a placebo. The CDR3 runs from the conserved cysteine through the conserved F or W. Fields, in order: clone size, V gene, D gene, J gene, CDR3 protein, CDR3 DNA. A D gene is named only where the DNA matches it firmly. Not every row has a clone size; where given, it reads once, few, many or a size class.

-,TRBV24-1,-,TRBJ2-2,CATSDFRRDTGELFF,TGTGCCACCAGTGATTTCAGACGGGACACCGGGGAGCTGTTTTTT
-,TRBV7-9,-,TRBJ1-2,CASSLGGSGYGYTF,TGTGCCAGCAGCTTAGGGGGGAGCGGGTATGGCTACACCTTC
-,TRBV11-2,-,TRBJ1-1,CASSFSMNTEAFF,TGTGCCAGCAGCTTTTCGATGAACACTGAAGCTTTCTTT
-,TRBV30,-,TRBJ1-1,CAWSYGGGEAFF,TGTGCCTGGAGTTATGGGGGAGGCGAAGCTTTCTTT
-,TRBV19,TRBD1,TRBJ1-2,CASSTDRGGYTF,TGTGCCAGTAGTACGGACAGGGGCGGCTACACCTTC
-,TRBV7-3,-,TRBJ2-1,CASSPGLGGYEQFF,TGTGCCAGCAGCCCGGGACTTGGAGGGTATGAGCAGTTCTTC
-,TRBV18,-,TRBJ1-2,CASSLGGEGYTF,TGTGCCAGCTCCCTTGGGGGCGAGGGCTACACCTTC
once,TRBV5-4,-,TRBJ1-2,CASSLETGDDSGIFGYTF,TGTGCCAGCAGCTTAGAGACAGGAGACGATAGCGGGATATTTGGCTACACCTTC
-,TRBV6-6,-,TRBJ2-1,CASSYVGRSEQFF,TGTGCCAGCAGTTACGTCGGGAGATCGGAGCAGTTCTTC
-,TRBV14,-,TRBJ1-3,CASSQVGAGRNTIYF,TGTGCCAGCAGCCAAGTCGGGGCAGGTAGAAACACCATATATTTT
-,TRBV28,TRBD2,TRBJ2-7,CASRPTSGGYEQYF,TGTGCCAGCAGGCCGACTAGCGGGGGCTACGAGCAGTACTTC
-,TRBV7-2,TRBD1,TRBJ2-7,CASSLAQGVSYEQYF,TGTGCCAGCAGCTTAGCACAGGGGGTATCCTACGAGCAGTACTTC
-,TRBV21-1,-,TRBJ2-7,CASSKATKAVTLGEQYF,TGTGCCAGCAGCAAAGCCACTAAGGCGGTTACCCTCGGCGAGCAGTACTTC
-,TRBV3-1/TRBV3-2,TRBD2,TRBJ2-1,CASTFGGAYNEQFF,TGTGCCAGCACGTTCGGGGGGGCCTACAATGAGCAGTTCTTC
-,TRBV2,TRBD1,TRBJ1-5,CASTQGTGLSNQPQHF,TGTGCCAGCACCCAAGGGACAGGCCTTAGCAATCAGCCCCAGCATTTT
-,TRBV19,-,TRBJ1-1,CASSIGLGSSRTEAFF,TGTGCCAGTAGTATAGGGTTGGGGTCCTCTCGGACTGAAGCTTTCTTT
few,TRBV18,TRBD1,TRBJ1-4,CASSLDRGNEKLFF,TGTGCCAGCTCCCTCGACAGGGGAAATGAAAAACTGTTTTTT
-,TRBV28,TRBD1,TRBJ1-4,CASSFRGGNEKLFF,TGTGCCAGCAGTTTCAGGGGGGGGAATGAAAAACTGTTTTTT
-,TRBV7-2,TRBD2,TRBJ2-3,CASSLVSSGGTDTQYF,TGTGCCAGCAGCTTAGTTTCTAGCGGAGGCACAGATACGCAGTATTTT
-,TRBV5-1,-,TRBJ2-2,CASSLIFTGELFF,TGCGCCAGCAGCCTTATTTTCACCGGGGAGCTGTTTTTT
-,TRBV10-3,-,TRBJ2-2,CAIRDGLNTGELFF,TGTGCCATCAGAGACGGGTTAAACACCGGGGAGCTGTTTTTT
-,TRBV18,-,TRBJ1-5,CASSPLGTFNSNQPQHF,TGTGCCAGCTCACCACTTGGGACATTTAATAGCAATCAGCCCCAGCATTTT
-,TRBV9,-,TRBJ2-1,CASSVATENEQFF,TGTGCCAGCAGCGTAGCGACAGAGAATGAGCAGTTCTTC
-,TRBV30,-,TRBJ1-1,CAWRHTGGKAFF,TGTGCCTGGAGGCATACCGGAGGAAAAGCTTTCTTT
-,TRBV5-1,TRBD2,TRBJ2-5,CASSSGGSQETQYF,TGCGCCAGCAGTAGCGGGGGATCTCAAGAGACCCAGTACTTC
-,TRBV6-6,-,TRBJ1-6,CASTSLGSYNSPLHF,TGTGCCAGCACTTCACTGGGGTCCTATAATTCACCCCTCCACTTT
many,TRBV4-1,TRBD2,TRBJ2-7,CASSHPGLAGGLQAYEQYF,TGCGCCAGCAGCCACCCCGGATTAGCGGGGGGTTTGCAAGCCTACGAGCAGTACTTC
-,TRBV18,-,TRBJ1-5,CASSPQREGQPQHF,TGTGCCAGCTCACCACAGAGGGAAGGACAGCCCCAGCATTTT
-,TRBV2,-,TRBJ1-5,CASSVGQGRRPQHF,TGTGCCAGCAGTGTGGGGCAGGGGAGGAGGCCCCAGCATTTT
-,TRBV6-2/TRBV6-3,-,TRBJ1-1,CASSPSGGFGPTEAFF,TGTGCCAGCAGTCCCTCGGGGGGATTCGGCCCCACTGAAGCTTTCTTT
-,TRBV7-2,-,TRBJ2-3,CASSLVRGGADTQYF,TGTGCCAGCAGCTTAGTGCGGGGTGGGGCAGATACGCAGTATTTT
-,TRBV3-1/TRBV3-2,-,TRBJ2-7,CASSQENEQYF,TGTGCCAGCAGCCAAGAAAACGAGCAGTACTTC
-,TRBV7-6,TRBD2,TRBJ2-2,CASSPQKRGETGELFF,TGTGCCAGCAGCCCCCAGAAGCGGGGCGAAACCGGGGAGCTGTTTTTT
-,TRBV27,TRBD1,TRBJ2-7,CASSRGGTGNEQYF,TGTGCCAGCAGTAGAGGGGGGACAGGGAACGAGCAGTACTTC
-,TRBV27,TRBD1,TRBJ1-6,CASSFQGANSPLHF,TGTGCCAGCAGTTTCCAGGGGGCTAATTCACCCCTCCACTTT
once,TRBV2,-,TRBJ2-2,CASSSGRRGTGELFF,TGTGCCAGCAGTTCAGGGCGTAGAGGTACCGGGGAGCTGTTTTTT
many,TRBV28,-,TRBJ2-6,CASRGASSGANVLTF,TGTGCCAGCAGGGGGGCCTCCTCTGGGGCCAACGTCCTGACTTTC
-,TRBV7-6,TRBD1,TRBJ1-1,CASSLGTAMNTEAFF,TGTGCCAGCAGCCTTGGGACAGCCATGAACACTGAAGCTTTCTTT
-,TRBV2,-,TRBJ1-1,CASSEWQGNTEAFF,TGTGCCAGCAGTGAATGGCAGGGCAACACTGAAGCTTTCTTT
-,TRBV11-3,-,TRBJ2-1,CASSSGADSYNEQFF,TGTGCCAGCAGCTCAGGGGCGGACTCCTACAATGAGCAGTTCTTC
-,TRBV2,TRBD1,TRBJ2-7,CANRDRGIYEQYF,TGTGCCAACCGGGACAGGGGAATCTACGAGCAGTACTTC
-,TRBV7-7,-,TRBJ2-5,CASGQFQETQYF,TGTGCCAGCGGACAATTTCAAGAGACCCAGTACTTC
-,TRBV9,TRBD1,TRBJ1-1,CASSVAGGHLNTEAFF,TGTGCCAGCAGCGTAGCAGGGGGGCACTTGAACACTGAAGCTTTCTTT
-,TRBV7-9,-,TRBJ2-3,CASSLSDTQYF,TGTGCCAGCAGCTTAAGCGATACGCAGTATTTT